The clone carrying this T cell receptor (beta chain) was observed a few times. The antigen is undetermined. The CDR3 has 17 amino acids. With 3 bases removed from V and 1 base from J, the gap between germline ends came to 13 bases. The sample is drawn from a study of identical twins. Regarding the study as a whole: Conclusions came from cross-sectional statistical analysis, not from following the same donors.

A universal primer site was incorporated via template switching, and the cDNA contained unique molecular identifiers. MiXCR, run by TCRdb on the 5' RACE reads, gives a single entry per CDR3 protein. Among 500,000 or so distinct CDR3 sequences, 13% to 15% were seen once, and the ten largest hold roughly 0.56%. The sample was also linked to a second study, of yellow fever vaccine responses in identical twins.

The clonotype was recovered from a young woman in good health. Sequences were obtained from CD4+ T cells sorted from blood. The chain joins TRBV12-3 or TRBV12-4 to TRBJ2-6; no reliable D call. The CDR3 sequence is CASSLYGSHSGANVLTF. In DNA, the CDR3 is TGTGCCAGCAGTTTGTACGGCAGCCATTCTGGGGCCAACGTCCTGACTTTC.